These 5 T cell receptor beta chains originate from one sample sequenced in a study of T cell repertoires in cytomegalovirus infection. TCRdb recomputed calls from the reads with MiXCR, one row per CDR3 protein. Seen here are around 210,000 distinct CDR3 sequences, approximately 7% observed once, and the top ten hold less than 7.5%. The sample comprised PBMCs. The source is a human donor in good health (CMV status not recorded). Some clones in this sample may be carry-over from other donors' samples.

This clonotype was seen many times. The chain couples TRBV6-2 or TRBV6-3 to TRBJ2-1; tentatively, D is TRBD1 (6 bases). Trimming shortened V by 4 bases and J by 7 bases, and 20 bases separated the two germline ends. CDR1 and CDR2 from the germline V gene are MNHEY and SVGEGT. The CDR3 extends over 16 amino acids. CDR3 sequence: CASSSRTDPLFNEQFF. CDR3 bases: TGTGCCAGCAGTTCCCGGACAGATCCCCTCTTTAATGAGCAGTTCTTC.

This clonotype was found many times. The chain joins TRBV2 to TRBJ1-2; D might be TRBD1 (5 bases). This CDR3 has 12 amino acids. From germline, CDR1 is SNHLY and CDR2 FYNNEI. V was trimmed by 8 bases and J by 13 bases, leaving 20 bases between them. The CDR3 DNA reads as TGTGCCAGCGGGCCCCAGCTCGGGGGGATCACCTTC. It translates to CASGPQLGGITF.

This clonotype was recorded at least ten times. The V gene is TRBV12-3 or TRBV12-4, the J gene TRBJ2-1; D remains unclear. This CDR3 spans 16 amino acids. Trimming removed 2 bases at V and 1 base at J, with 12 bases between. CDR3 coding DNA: TGTGCCAGCAGTTTACTTGTCTCGTGGTCCTACAATGAGCAGTTCTTC. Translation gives CASSLLVSWSYNEQFF.

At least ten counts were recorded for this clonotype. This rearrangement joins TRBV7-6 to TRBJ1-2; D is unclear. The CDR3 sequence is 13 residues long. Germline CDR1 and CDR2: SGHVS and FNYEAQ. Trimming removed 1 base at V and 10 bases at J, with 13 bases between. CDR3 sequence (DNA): TGTGCCAGCAGCTTAGTCAGCCAGATAGCCTACACCTTC. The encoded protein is CASSLVSQIAYTF.

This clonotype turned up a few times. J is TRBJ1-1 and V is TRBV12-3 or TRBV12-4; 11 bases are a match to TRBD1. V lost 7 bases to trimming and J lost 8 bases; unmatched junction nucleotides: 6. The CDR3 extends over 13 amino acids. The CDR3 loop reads CASTRTGGEEAFF. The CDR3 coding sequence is TGTGCCAGCACCAGGACAGGGGGCGAAGAAGCTTTCTTT.